One and the same sample provided the 31 T cell receptor beta chains below, sequenced in a study of OX40 agonist ivuxolimab in advanced cancers. TCRdb's table, derived via immunoSEQ multiplex PCR, lists solely in-frame clones and lacks some. The repertoire holds about 44,000 clones, with 85% to 95% as singletons. The sample was CD4+ or CD8+ T cells sorted from blood, taken in a trial of the OX40 agonist ivuxolimab. The receptor set was obtained from an adult with an advanced solid tumor such as melanoma, head and neck, liver or kidney cancer.

The chain recombines TRBV9 with TRBJ2-1, with 7 bases that match TRBD2. The CDR3 is 14 residues long. V was clipped by 4 bases and J by 6 bases; unmatched bases: 7. Germline CDR1 and CDR2: SGDLS and YYNGEE. The CDR3 DNA reads TGTGCCAGCAGCTCTTGGGGGGGAGTCAATGAGCAGTTCTTC. Translating it yields CASSSWGGVNEQFF.

This chain uses TRBV28 with TRBJ1-1, with 9 bases that match TRBD1. With V trimmed by 5 bases and J by 0 bases, 4 bases remained unmatched. This CDR3 spans 15 amino acids. Germline V gives CDR1 MDHEN, CDR2 SYDVKM. CDR3 loop: CASSPTGGMNTEAFF. CDR3 coding DNA: TGTGCCAGCAGTCCGACAGGGGGTATGAACACTGAAGCTTTCTTT.

This chain links TRBV7-2 with TRBJ2-3; 12 bases match TRBD2. The CDR3 sequence is 19 residues long. In germline, CDR1 is SGHTA, CDR2 FQGNSA. V lost 2 bases, J lost 4 bases, and 13 bases stayed unmatched. CDR3 nucleotides: TGTGCCAGCAGCTTAAGTTTGGGCTCACTAGCGGGGGGCGCAGATACGCAGTATTTT. Its protein product is CASSLSLGSLAGGADTQYF.

This clone was recorded once. This chain joins TRBV11-3 and TRBJ1-1, with D possibly being TRBD1 (6 bases). V was clipped by 5 bases and J by 1 base, with 20 bases between them. This CDR3 comprises 17 residues. The V gene's germline CDR1 is SGHNT and CDR2 YENEEA. CDR3 coding DNA: TGTGCCAGCAGCATCCTCGAGAGGGGGGAAGGGAACACTGAAGCTTTCTTT. Its protein product is CASSILERGEGNTEAFF. Based on the CDR3 plus reference TRBV11-3 and TRBJ1-1, the full variable domain is EAGVVQSPRYKIIEKKQPVAFWCNPISGHNTLYWYLQNLGQGPELLIRYENEEAVDDSQLPKDRFSAERLKGVDSTLKIQPAELGDSAVYLCASSILERGEGNTEAFFGQGTRLTVV.

The chain recombines TRBV29-1 with TRBJ2-3; D not certain. The CDR3 runs to 10 residues. Germline-derived CDR1 and CDR2 are SQVTM and ANQGSEA. Trimming shortened V by 3 bases and J by 3 bases, and 1 base separated the two germline ends. CDR3 coding DNA: TGCAGCGTTGAGACAGATACGCAGTATTTT. This translates into CSVETDTQYF.

This sequence joins TRBV30 and TRBJ2-7; TRBD1 matches at 7 bases. This CDR3 has 12 residues. V lost 5 bases and J lost 2; bases outside the gene matches: 3. From germline, CDR1 is GTSNPN and CDR2 SVGIG (reference sequence). The CDR3 reads CAWGDRAYEQYF. The CDR3 DNA reads as TGTGCCTGGGGGGACAGAGCCTACGAGCAGTACTTC.

The chain employs TRBV7-9 and TRBJ2-7, with no clear D. This CDR3 is built from 13 residues. The germline CDR1 and CDR2 sequences are SEHNR and FQNEAQ (reference sequence). V lost 5 bases to trimming and J lost 0 bases, with 8 bases between them. The CDR3 sequence: CASSPRSSYEQYF. CDR3 nucleotides: TGTGCCAGCAGCCCAAGGAGCTCCTACGAGCAGTACTTC.

The V and J genes are TRBV9 and TRBJ2-6; the D gene is possibly TRBD1 (6 bases). CDR3 size: 17 residues. Germline loops: CDR1 SGDLS, CDR2 YYNGEE. The V and J ends lost 0 bases and 0 bases respectively, with 10 bases between them. Here the CDR3 reads CASSVEVRGSGANVLTF. The CDR3 DNA reads as TGTGCCAGCAGCGTAGAGGTCAGGGGCTCTGGGGCCAACGTCCTGACTTTC. Using reference TRBV9 and TRBJ2-6 for the parts outside the CDR3, the full variable domain is DSGVTQTPKHLITATGQRVTLRCSPRSGDLSVYWYQQSLDQGLQFLIQYYNGEERAKGNILERFSAQQFPDLHSELNLSSLELGDSALYFCASSVEVRGSGANVLTFGAGSRLTVL.

The chain couples TRBV28 to TRBJ2-7, with D maybe TRBD2 (5 bases). Trimming pared 5 bases from V and 3 bases from J, leaving 14 bases between. The CDR3 is made up of 14 amino acids. The germline V gene encodes CDR1 MDHEN and CDR2 SYDVKM. The CDR3 nucleotides read TGTGCCAGCAGTCTGTTGGAGAGCGGCTACGAGCAGTACTTC. Its translation: CASSLLESGYEQYF.

The V and J genes are TRBV9 and TRBJ2-3, with 10 bases identical to TRBD2. Germline assignment: CDR1 SGDLS and CDR2 YYNGEE. The CDR3 runs 15 residues. Germline trimming cut 2 bases from V and 6 bases from J; bases unmatched to any gene: 6. The CDR3 sequence is CASSVTSGIGDTQYF. CDR3 nucleotides: TGTGCCAGCAGCGTCACTAGCGGGATAGGTGATACGCAGTATTTT.

The chain employs TRBV5-6 and TRBJ1-1; D uncertain. The CDR3 has 11 residues. Trimming took 8 bases from V and 6 from J, leaving 11 bases between them. Germline-derived CDR1 and CDR2 are SGHDT and YYEEEE. The CDR3 DNA reads TGTGCCAGTCTGGGAGGAGCTGAAGCTTTCTTT. Its translation is CASLGGAEAFF.

V usage is TRBV21-1 and J usage is TRBJ1-2. TRBV21-1 counts as a pseudogene. There are 13 residues in the CDR3. The CDR3 nucleotides are TGTGCCAGCATGCGGGACGTGAACTATGGCTACACCTTC. This gives the protein CASMRDVNYGYTF.

The chain couples TRBV7-9 to TRBJ2-2; D gene uncertain. Trimming took 6 bases from V and 0 from J, leaving 2 bases between them. Germline V gene lookup returns CDR1 SEHNR and CDR2 FQNEAQ (reference sequence). This CDR3 comprises 12 residues. CDR3 protein: CASRPNTGELFF. Written as DNA, the CDR3 is TGTGCCAGCAGACCGAACACCGGGGAGCTGTTTTTT.

The table lists this clone with a count of one. The CDR3 reads CASSPGGSYEQYF. CDR3 in DNA: TGCGCCAGCAGCCCAGGCGGCTCCTACGAGCAGTACTTC. The chain is built from TRBV4-3 and TRBJ2-7; no reliable D call. The germline V gene has CDR1 LGHNA and CDR2 YSLEER. This CDR3 has 13 amino acids. V dropped 4 bases and J dropped 0 bases, with 7 bases sitting between them.

This chain links TRBV5-4 with TRBJ2-1, with a possible D match to TRBD1 (5 bases). The CDR3 runs to 11 residues. Germline loops: CDR1 SGHNT, CDR2 YYREEE (reference sequence). Trimming pared 0 bases from V and 10 bases from J, leaving 5 bases between. Here the CDR3 reads CASSLGGEQFF. CDR3 bases: TGTGCCAGCAGCTTGGGGGGCGAGCAGTTCTTC.

V usage is TRBV4-3 and J usage is TRBJ2-7; D may be TRBD1 (5 bases). Trimming removed 1 base at V and 2 bases at J, with 21 bases between. Germline V gene data show CDR1 as LGHNA and CDR2 as YSLEER. This CDR3 is built from 18 residues. CDR3 sequence: CASSQGIWGDSGPYEQYF. The CDR3 DNA reads as TGCGCCAGCAGCCAAGGAATTTGGGGCGACAGTGGCCCCTACGAGCAGTACTTC.

The V and J genes are TRBV30 and TRBJ2-1; 7 positions agree with TRBD1. The CDR3 has 14 amino acids. The V gene's germline CDR1 is GTSNPN and CDR2 SVGIG (reference sequence). V lost 0 bases, J lost 8 bases, and 7 bases stayed unmatched. CDR3 DNA: TGTGCCTGGAGTGTTTTGGGTCAGGGGGATGAGCAGTTCTTC. It encodes CAWSVLGQGDEQFF.

This CDR3 is CASKRTVLVQETQYF. The CDR3 coding sequence is TGTGCCAGCAAGAGGACAGTCCTTGTCCAAGAGACCCAGTACTTC. V gene TRBV27 combines with J gene TRBJ2-5, with a tentative D call TRBD1 (6 bases). V lost 7 bases, J lost 1 base, and 16 bases lay in between. This CDR3 contains 15 residues. Germline lookup yields CDR1 MNHEY and CDR2 SMNVEV (reference sequence).

The chain is built from TRBV7-9 and TRBJ2-2, with 10 bases lining up with TRBD1. The CDR3 is made up of 17 amino acids. V lost 1 base to trimming and J lost 7 bases; unmatched junction nucleotides: 9. Germline assignment: CDR1 SEHNR and CDR2 FQNEAQ (reference sequence). This CDR3 reads CASSLEFDRGRGGELFF. The CDR3, as DNA: TGTGCCAGCAGCTTAGAGTTCGACAGGGGGCGAGGCGGGGAGCTGTTTTTT.

This clone was observed a few times. This chain uses TRBV6-5 with TRBJ1-2, with D possibly TRBD1 on 5 matching bases. V shed 6 bases and J shed 0 bases, with 11 bases lying between them. CDR3 length: 14 amino acids. The germline V gene has CDR1 MNHEY and CDR2 SVGAGI. CDR3 sequence: CASSWGRANYGYTF. The CDR3 coding sequence is TGTGCCAGCAGCTGGGGCCGAGCTAACTATGGCTACACCTTC.

The gene calls are TRBV29-1 and TRBJ2-5; possibly TRBD2 for D (6 bases). Germline CDR1 reads SQVTM; CDR2 reads ANQGSEA. This CDR3 is 14 amino acids long. V was cut by 7 bases and J by 2 bases, with 17 bases left in between. The CDR3 region has the DNA TGCAGCGCTTGGGGCCTAGCGTATCAAGAGACCCAGTACTTC. It is translated as CSAWGLAYQETQYF.

This chain uses TRBV9 with TRBJ2-1; perhaps TRBD2 as D (7 bases). The CDR3 extends over 20 amino acids. V lost 4 bases, J lost 0 bases, and 26 bases lay in between. The germline CDR1 and CDR2 sequences are SGDLS and YYNGEE. Here the CDR3 DNA reads TGTGCCAGCAGCATCCCAAGGGGGGAGGGAGGGGTATCCTCCTACAATGAGCAGTTCTTC. This codes for CASSIPRGEGGVSSYNEQFF.

The V gene is TRBV7-9, the J gene TRBJ2-1; D ambiguous. The V gene's germline CDR1 is SEHNR and CDR2 FQNEAQ (reference sequence). CDR3 size: 11 residues. Trimming shortened V by 6 bases and J by 6 bases, and 6 bases separated the two germline ends. CDR3 in DNA: TGTGCCAGCAGTCCGAGCAATGAGCAGTTCTTC. Translation: CASSPSNEQFF.

V usage is TRBV19 and J usage is TRBJ1-1; maybe TRBD1 (6 bases). Germline V gene lookup returns CDR1 LNHDA and CDR2 SQIVND (reference sequence). V dropped 4 bases and J dropped 10 bases, with 13 bases sitting between them. The CDR3 totals 12 residues. CDR3 loop: CASSTRGFGAFF. CDR3 sequence (DNA): TGTGCCAGTAGTACCAGGGGTTTCGGAGCTTTCTTT.

The V call is TRBV2, the J call TRBJ2-1; TRBD1 is a possible D gene (5 bases). Trimming removed 0 bases at V and 3 bases at J, with 6 bases between. The CDR3 contains 14 residues. In germline, CDR1 is SNHLY, CDR2 FYNNEI. The CDR3 spells CASSEAGLYNEQFF. CDR3 coding DNA: TGTGCCAGCAGTGAAGCGGGGCTCTACAATGAGCAGTTCTTC.

The chain carries TRBV2 and TRBJ2-7; D unclear. This CDR3 is built from 13 residues. Germline V gene sequence: CDR1 SNHLY, CDR2 FYNNEI. V lost 9 bases and J 0 bases, leaving 12 bases between the germline ends. Written as DNA, the CDR3 is TGTGCCAGATCGTCCACCGGCTCCTACGAGCAGTACTTC. Translation gives CARSSTGSYEQYF.

The chain uses TRBV9 and TRBJ1-1; tentatively, D is TRBD1 (6 bases). The V and J ends lost 0 bases and 2 bases respectively, with 23 bases between them. This CDR3 contains 19 residues. Per germline, CDR1 SGDLS and CDR2 YYNGEE. The CDR3, as DNA: TGTGCCAGCAGCGTAGAAGATTTCCTACAGGGTTGGGAAAACACTGAAGCTTTCTTT. Translation: CASSVEDFLQGWENTEAFF.

CDR3 in DNA: TGTGCCAGCATCTCCGGGACAGGGGGCTCTGGCTACACCTTC. This translates into CASISGTGGSGYTF. The chain is built from TRBV9 and TRBJ1-2; the match to TRBD1 covers 12 bases. The V and J ends lost 6 bases and 7 bases, in that order; junction bases with no gene match: 7. Germline lookup yields CDR1 SGDLS and CDR2 YYNGEE. The CDR3 sequence is 14 residues long.

The chain couples TRBV7-2 to TRBJ2-1; TRBD2 matches at 8 bases. J gave up 9 bases and V 3 bases, and 16 bases lay outside the gene matches. The CDR3 has 17 amino acids. Germline V gene sequence: CDR1 SGHTA, CDR2 FQGNSA. The CDR3 nucleotides read TGTGCCAGCAGCTTCGCTGGGGGCGGGACTAGGTTTGGTGAGCAGTTCTTC. The encoded protein is CASSFAGGGTRFGEQFF.

CDR3 residues: CASTPRGAYGYTF. The CDR3 DNA sequence: TGTGCCAGCACCCCCCGAGGAGCCTATGGCTACACCTTC. V and J are TRBV28 and TRBJ1-2; D gene ambiguous. From germline, CDR1 is MDHEN and CDR2 SYDVKM. Trimming took 7 bases from V and 4 from J, leaving 13 bases between them. The CDR3 totals 13 residues.

This clone appeared a single time. V gene TRBV5-6 combines with J gene TRBJ2-2; D call uncertain. The V end was cut by 4 bases, the J end by 4 bases, with 11 bases between. Germline lookup yields CDR1 SGHDT and CDR2 YYEEEE. CDR3 length: 14 residues. The CDR3 reads CASSPRAFTGELFF. The CDR3 DNA reads TGTGCCAGCAGCCCCCGGGCCTTCACCGGGGAGCTGTTTTTT.